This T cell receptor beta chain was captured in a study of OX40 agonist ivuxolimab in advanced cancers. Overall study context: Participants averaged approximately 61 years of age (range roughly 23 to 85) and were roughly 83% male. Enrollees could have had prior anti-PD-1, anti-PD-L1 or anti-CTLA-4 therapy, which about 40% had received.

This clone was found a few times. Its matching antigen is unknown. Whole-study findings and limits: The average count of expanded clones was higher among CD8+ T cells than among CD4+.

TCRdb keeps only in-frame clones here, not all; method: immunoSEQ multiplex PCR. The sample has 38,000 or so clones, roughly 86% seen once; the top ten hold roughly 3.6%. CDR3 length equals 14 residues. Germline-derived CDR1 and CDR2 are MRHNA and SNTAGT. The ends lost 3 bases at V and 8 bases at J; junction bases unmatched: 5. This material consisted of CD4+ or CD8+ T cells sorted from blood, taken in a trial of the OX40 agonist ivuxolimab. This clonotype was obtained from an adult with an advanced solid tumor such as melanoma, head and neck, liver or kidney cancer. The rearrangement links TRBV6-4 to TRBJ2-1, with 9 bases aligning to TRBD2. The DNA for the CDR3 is TGTGCCAGCAGTGAGCGGGGGGGTTTGGATGAGCAGTTCTTC. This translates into CASSERGGLDEQFF.